A selection of T cell receptor beta chains follows, all from one sample in a study of vaccination effects on CD4 cells after COVID-19. These receptors' targets are unknown. Profiling relied on immunoSEQ multiplex PCR, and the TCRdb table lists in-frame clones only, not all of them. Found here are 30,000 to 35,000 clones, approximately 73% of them singletons; the top ten hold 27%. Specimen: CD4+ T cells from PBMCs cultured with HCoV-OC43 spike peptides, collected before COVID-19 vaccination. These receptors originate from a human donor who received a COVID-19 vaccine. CDR3s include the opening cysteine and the closing phenylalanine or tryptophan. D genes are given only for firm matches. Only some rows state a clone size, as once, few, many or a class for expanded clones.

CDR3nt	CDR3aa	abundance	v_gene	j_gene	d_gene	len
TGTGCCATCAGTGAGTCGAGTCGGGTGGTTGAGCAGTACTTC	CAISESSRVVEQYF	.	TRBV10-3	TRBJ2-7	.	14
TGTGCCAGCAGCTTAGGGGGGGCAGGGAATCAGCCCCAGCATTTT	CASSLGGAGNQPQHF	few	TRBV7-9	TRBJ1-5	.	15
TGCGCCAGCAGGAGGACTAGCGGGATTGGGCGCACAGATACGCAGTATTTT	CASRRTSGIGRTDTQYF	.	TRBV5-1	TRBJ2-3	TRBD2	17
TGTGCCAGCAGTTACAAATACAGGGTTAATGAGCAGTTCTTC	CASSYKYRVNEQFF	.	TRBV6-5	TRBJ2-1	.	14
TGCGCCAGCAGCCGACGGACACAATTTAATTCACCCCTCCACTTT	CASSRRTQFNSPLHF	.	TRBV5-1	TRBJ1-6	.	15
TGTGCCAGCAGTTTTCTCGGGGAAGGAGAGGGCTACACCTTC	CASSFLGEGEGYTF	once	TRBV28	TRBJ1-2	.	14
TGTGCCAGCAGCTTAGCCCCGACAGGACGGGATGGCTACACCTTC	CASSLAPTGRDGYTF	.	TRBV7-2	TRBJ1-2	.	15
TGTGCCAGTAACCCGGGACAGGGAAGTGGCGGCTACACCTTC	CASNPGQGSGGYTF	.	TRBV19	TRBJ1-2	TRBD1	14
TGTGCCAGCAGTTTACAGGGGAACTATGGCTACACCTTC	CASSLQGNYGYTF	.	TRBV6-5	TRBJ1-2	TRBD1	13
TGTGCCAGCAGCTTCCTAACAGACACTGAAGCTTTCTTT	CASSFLTDTEAFF	few	TRBV7-9	TRBJ1-1	.	13
TGTGCCAGCAGTGAAGGAACTCAGGGGATAGGGACTGAAGCTTTCTTT	CASSEGTQGIGTEAFF	once	TRBV6-1	TRBJ1-1	.	16
TGTGCCAGCAGGGAACAGGGGGCGGGCTATGGCTACACCTTC	CASREQGAGYGYTF	.	TRBV2	TRBJ1-2	TRBD1	14
TGTGCCAGCTCACCACCTGGTAGAAGCCAAAACATTCAGTACTTC	CASSPPGRSQNIQYF	.	TRBV18	TRBJ2-4	.	15
TGTGCCATCAGCGACGGTTGGGGTAATGAAAAACTGTTTTTT	CAISDGWGNEKLFF	few	TRBV10-3	TRBJ1-4	.	14
TGTGCCAGTAGTATCGGGACTAGCGGGGCCTACGAGCAGTACTTC	CASSIGTSGAYEQYF	.	TRBV19	TRBJ2-7	TRBD2	15
TGCAGCGTGGCGGGACATTTACAGCCTGAAGCTTTCTTT	CSVAGHLQPEAFF	.	TRBV29-1	TRBJ1-1	.	13
TGTGCCTGGAGTCTAGCGGGCAACTATGGCTACACCTTC	CAWSLAGNYGYTF	.	TRBV30	TRBJ1-2	.	13
TGCAGCGCGGGGTCGGGGGGCGCTAACTATGGCTACACCTTC	CSAGSGGANYGYTF	few	TRBV29-1	TRBJ1-2	.	14
TGTGCCAGCAGCCTAGGGGGGTTTAGCACAGATACGCAGTATTTT	CASSLGGFSTDTQYF	.	TRBV7-2	TRBJ2-3	.	15
TGCAGTGCTGGGACTACGGAGACCCAGTACTTC	CSAGTTETQYF	.	TRBV20-1	TRBJ2-5	TRBD2	11
TGTGCCTGGAGTGGGCAGTGGGAGGCCAACGTCCTGACTTTC	CAWSGQWEANVLTF	medium-sized	TRBV30	TRBJ2-6	.	14
TGTGCCAGCAGCCAAGTGGGGGGTACCTATAATTCACCCCTCCACTTT	CASSQVGGTYNSPLHF	.	TRBV14	TRBJ1-6	.	16
TGTGCCAGCAGCGAGTCGTTGACGGAGAATGAAAAACTGTTTTTT	CASSESLTENEKLFF	.	TRBV9	TRBJ1-4	.	15
TGTGCCAGCAGCTCCAACATTGGACATCATAACTATGGCTACACCTTC	CASSSNIGHHNYGYTF	.	TRBV11-3	TRBJ1-2	.	16
TGTGCCAGCAGCGTTTTCGGAGGAGATACGCAGTATTTT	CASSVFGGDTQYF	.	TRBV9	TRBJ2-3	.	13
TGCGCCAGCAGTAGCGGGAGAAATACGCAGTATTTT	CASSSGRNTQYF	.	TRBV5-1	TRBJ2-3	TRBD2	12
TGTGCCTGGAGCCGTCAGGTCGATGAGCAGTTCTTC	CAWSRQVDEQFF	.	TRBV30	TRBJ2-1	.	12
TGCAGCGCATCTTACAGGGCCCAAGAGACCCAGTACTTC	CSASYRAQETQYF	.	TRBV29-1	TRBJ2-5	.	13
TGTGCCAGCAGCTTCGACCCCGGGGGGAATCAGCCCCAGCATTTT	CASSFDPGGNQPQHF	few	TRBV5-4	TRBJ1-5	.	15
TGTGCCAGCAGCCCGCGACAGGGGAGGAATTCACCCCTCCACTTT	CASSPRQGRNSPLHF	once	TRBV13	TRBJ1-6	TRBD1	15
TGTGCCAGCAGCCAAGACTGGGTGAGCCCCGGGGAGCTGTTTTTT	CASSQDWVSPGELFF	once	TRBV3-1/TRBV3-2	TRBJ2-2	.	15
TGTGCCAGCAGCCCCCTTAGCGGGAGTTCCTACGAGCAGTACTTC	CASSPLSGSSYEQYF	.	TRBV7-8	TRBJ2-7	TRBD2	15
TGTGCCAGCAGCCCCCCCGGGACAGTGCTCTATGGCTACACCTTC	CASSPPGTVLYGYTF	.	TRBV4-2	TRBJ1-2	TRBD1	15
TGTGCCAGCAGCTCCAATCCGGGACTGGAGCAGTTCTTC	CASSSNPGLEQFF	.	TRBV7-2	TRBJ2-1	.	13
TGTGCCAGCAGTTCGGGGCAGGACTACGAGCAGTACTTC	CASSSGQDYEQYF	.	TRBV28	TRBJ2-7	.	13
TGTGCCAGCAGAAGACACGAGGGCACTGAAGCTTTCTTT	CASRRHEGTEAFF	.	TRBV2	TRBJ1-1	.	13
TGTGCCAGCAGTGACAGGGGCGCCGCTAACTATGGCTACACCTTC	CASSDRGAANYGYTF	.	TRBV6-1	TRBJ1-2	.	15
TGTGCCAGCAGTGACGGGGGCGGCTATGGCTACACCTTC	CASSDGGGYGYTF	.	TRBV6-1	TRBJ1-2	.	13
TGTGCCAGCAGCTTAGCTCGGTTATCTTTCGGGCAGTACTTC	CASSLARLSFGQYF	.	TRBV7-8	TRBJ2-7	.	14
TGTGCCTGGAGTATTAGATACACAGATACGCAGTATTTT	CAWSIRYTDTQYF	.	TRBV30	TRBJ2-3	.	13
TGTGCCAGCAGTGTTGAGGGGCCGGGCACTGAAGCTTTCTTT	CASSVEGPGTEAFF	.	TRBV6-4	TRBJ1-1	.	14
TGTGCCAGCAGCTCCACCTTGTACGAGCAGTACTTC	CASSSTLYEQYF	.	TRBV7-2	TRBJ2-7	.	12
TGTGCCAGCAGCCACCCGCAGGACAGGTTAAACTATGGCTACACCTTC	CASSHPQDRLNYGYTF	few	TRBV6-6	TRBJ1-2	TRBD1	16
TGTGCCAGCAGCCCGGCCGGACAGCTCTACGAGCAGTACTTC	CASSPAGQLYEQYF	.	TRBV5-6	TRBJ2-7	.	14
TGTGCCAGTAGTAAAACTAGCGGGGGAGAGACCCAGTACTTC	CASSKTSGGETQYF	few	TRBV19	TRBJ2-5	TRBD2	14
TGCAGTGGCCGACAGGGGGAGACCCAGTACTTC	CSGRQGETQYF	.	TRBV20-1	TRBJ2-5	TRBD1	11
TGTGCCAGCAGGGCTAGCGGGAGGGACGAGCAGTACTTC	CASRASGRDEQYF	once	TRBV27	TRBJ2-7	TRBD2	13
TGTGCCAGCAGCCGAGGGGAGACCCAGTACTTC	CASSRGETQYF	.	TRBV9	TRBJ2-5	.	11
TGCGCCAGCAGCCAAGCCGTGGCGCAGACTACGCGGGGCTACACCTTC	CASSQAVAQTTRGYTF	.	TRBV4-3	TRBJ1-2	.	16
TGTGCCAGCAGCGTACAGGGACGGAACACTGAAGCTTTCTTT	CASSVQGRNTEAFF	.	TRBV7-2	TRBJ1-1	.	14
TGTGCCAGCAGCTCCTACTCCCCCGGGACCCTGCCCACTGAAGCTTTCTTT	CASSSYSPGTLPTEAFF	.	TRBV7-9	TRBJ1-1	.	17
TGTGCCAGCAAGGCCGCTGCGGATGAGCAGTTCTTC	CASKAAADEQFF	.	TRBV6-5	TRBJ2-1	.	12
TGCAGCGTTGACAGGGCAGACTATGGCTACACCTTC	CSVDRADYGYTF	.	TRBV29-1	TRBJ1-2	.	12
TGTGCCAGTAGAGAACTAGCGAAGGGGGGGGGTGAGCAGTTCTTC	CASRELAKGGGEQFF	.	TRBV19	TRBJ2-1	.	15
TGTGCCAGCAGTTACTCGATAGGTATCGGCACTGAAGCTTTCTTT	CASSYSIGIGTEAFF	once	TRBV6-5	TRBJ1-1	.	15
TGTGCCAGCAGAGGGAGCGGGGGGGACAATGAGCAGTTCTTC	CASRGSGGDNEQFF	.	TRBV6-5	TRBJ2-1	TRBD2	14
TGTGCTAGTGGTTTGGGCAGCCTAGCCCACAATGAGCAGTTCTTC	CASGLGSLAHNEQFF	few	TRBV12-5	TRBJ2-1	.	15